This T cell receptor beta chain was captured in a study of T cell repertoires in cytomegalovirus infection. Overall study results and limits: Dominant in the ex vivo response were TCR beta clonotypes restricted by HLA-C and specific for CMV.

The CDR3 has 15 amino acids. CDR1 is SGHTA and CDR2 is FQGNSA in the germline V gene. Between the trimmed V and J ends, which lost 1 base and 4 bases, there was a span of 14 bases. Ten or more counts support this clonotype. The antigen is unknown. TCRdb reanalysed the reads using MiXCR and keeps one entry per CDR3 protein. The data contain roughly 280,000 distinct CDR3 sequences, approximately 13% of them seen just once; the ten biggest clones take up around 9%. Sequencing was done on a sample of PBMCs. V and J are TRBV7-2 and TRBJ2-7, with D perhaps assigned TRBD1 or TRBD2 (5 bases each). This receptor was identified in a human donor in good health (CMV status not recorded). Some clones in this sample may be carry-over from other donors' samples. In nucleotides, the CDR3 is TGTGCCAGCAGCTTAGGGTCGAGGGGCCCATACGAGCAGTACTTC. Encoded protein: CASSLGSRGPYEQYF.